Shown below are 15 T cell receptor beta chains from a single sample sequenced in a study of shared clonotypes between healthy human individuals (dated by TCRdb to 2020 to 2021). Libraries were prepared through the immunoSEQ multiplex PCR assay. TCRdb re-hosts the immuneACCESS table, in-frame sequences only. Its copies lack some clones; in the studies checked, an unresolved V gene accounts for under half of them, and the cause for the rest is not known. This sample comprises hundreds of thousands of clones, 73% of them detected only once. The ten largest clones add up to about 9.4% of the sample. Sequencing was carried out using memory CD4+ T cells sorted from blood. This specimen's cell subset or site label, interpreted: CD45RA-negative fraction. The source is a man in his thirties or forties in good health.

The chain has TRBV6-5 and TRBJ2-3; D gene ambiguous. The CDR3 spans 14 residues. The ends were cut back, 6 bases at V and 0 bases at J, with 10 bases in the middle. The V gene's germline CDR1 is MNHEY and CDR2 SVGAGI. The CDR3 loop reads CASRGRPSTDTQYF. CDR3 nucleotides: TGTGCCAGCAGAGGTCGCCCTAGCACAGATACGCAGTATTTT.

CDR3 region: CSVEDDRTYEQYF. The CDR3 bases are TGCAGCGTTGAAGACGACAGGACCTACGAGCAGTACTTC. The V call is TRBV29-1, the J call TRBJ2-7; maybe TRBD1 (6 bases). The germline V gene encodes CDR1 SQVTM and CDR2 ANQGSEA. The CDR3 is 13 amino acids. The V end was cut by 0 bases, the J end by 2 bases, with 8 bases between.

This clone was counted a few times. The genes are TRBV9 and TRBJ2-1, with 8 positions matching TRBD2. This CDR3 is 19 amino acids long. Germline assignment: CDR1 SGDLS and CDR2 YYNGEE. Trimming at V came to 0 bases and at J to 1 base, leaving 12 bases not matched to a gene. The CDR3 nucleotides are TGTGCCAGCAGCGTAGATATTGGGACGGGGACTAGTTCCTACAATGAGCAGTTCTTC. It specifies CASSVDIGTGTSSYNEQFF. The full variable domain, rest sourced from reference TRBV9 and TRBJ2-1, is DSGVTQTPKHLITATGQRVTLRCSPRSGDLSVYWYQQSLDQGLQFLIQYYNGEERAKGNILERFSAQQFPDLHSELNLSSLELGDSALYFCASSVDIGTGTSSYNEQFFGPGTRLTVL.

This clone has more than one count but fewer than ten. The V and J genes are TRBV20-1 and TRBJ1-5; D possibly corresponds to TRBD1 (5 bases). Germline-derived CDR1 and CDR2 are DFQATT and SNEGSKA (reference sequence). The CDR3 contains 11 residues. Trimming cost V 2 bases and J 11 bases, with 10 bases left between them. DNA of the CDR3: TGCAGTGCTAGACAGGGACCTTCCCAGCATTTT. As protein: CSARQGPSQHF.

The chain has TRBV19 and TRBJ1-5; no clear D. CDR1 LNHDA and CDR2 SQIVND come from the germline V gene (reference sequence). V was trimmed by 2 bases and J by 6 bases, leaving 14 bases between them. CDR3 length equals 15 residues. The CDR3 protein is CASSISGVVSQPQHF. For the CDR3, the DNA is TGTGCCAGTAGTATATCTGGGGTTGTCAGTCAGCCCCAGCATTTT.

This clone was observed a handful of times. The chain is built from TRBV19 and TRBJ2-5, with 9 bases that match TRBD2. Germline V gives CDR1 LNHDA, CDR2 SQIVND (reference sequence). With 2 bases clipped from V and 2 bases from J, the junction kept 9 bases outside the gene matches. This CDR3 spans 17 amino acids. The CDR3 reads CASSISGLALNQETQYF. The CDR3 DNA reads as TGTGCCAGTAGTATATCAGGACTAGCGCTGAATCAAGAGACCCAGTACTTC.

In its sample, this clone was seen a few times. The rearrangement links TRBV7-2 to TRBJ1-1, with D uncertain. With 5 bases removed from V and 4 bases from J, the gap between germline ends came to 23 bases. CDR1 is SGHTA and CDR2 is FQGNSA in the germline V gene. CDR3 length: 17 amino acids. CDR3 DNA: TGTGCCAGCAGCCCGCCGATACTGACCAGGTTGGGCACTGAAGCTTTCTTT. Its translation: CASSPPILTRLGTEAFF.

This clone was counted at least ten times. V gene TRBV14 combines with J gene TRBJ2-7, with no clear D. Germline V gene sequence: CDR1 SGHDN, CDR2 FVKESK. V shed 1 base and J shed 9 bases, with 10 bases lying between them. The CDR3 sequence is 12 residues long. CDR3 loop: CASSQALDLQYF. CDR3 DNA sequence: TGTGCCAGCAGCCAAGCCTTGGACCTGCAGTACTTC.

This clone was seen a single time. The chain uses TRBV30 and TRBJ2-3; 7 nucleotides line up with TRBD2. The CDR3 extends over 16 amino acids. Germline V gene data show CDR1 as GTSNPN and CDR2 as SVGIG (reference sequence). Losses at the gene ends were 2 bases for V and 6 bases for J; bases not matched to a gene: 14. This CDR3 is CAWSRLGTTNMDTQYF. The CDR3 bases are TGTGCCTGGAGTCGACTGGGGACTACAAATATGGATACGCAGTATTTT. Using reference TRBV30 and TRBJ2-3 for the parts outside the CDR3, the full variable domain is SQTIHQWPATLVQPVGSPLSLECTVEGTSNPNLYWYRQAAGRGLQLLFYSVGIGQISSEVPQNLSASRPQDRQFILSSKKLLLSDSGFYLCAWSRLGTTNMDTQYFGPGTRLTVL.

The rearrangement joins TRBV7-2 to TRBJ2-2; 14 bases agree with TRBD2. V shed 5 bases and J 4 bases; nucleotides not matched to a gene: 6. Germline V gene lookup returns CDR1 SGHTA and CDR2 FQGNSA. The length of the CDR3 is 17 residues. CDR3 sequence (DNA): TGTGCCAGCAGCCCGAGAGGACTAGCGGGGGGCACCGGGGAGCTGTTTTTT. Its protein is CASSPRGLAGGTGELFF.

The rearrangement uses TRBV7-2 and TRBJ2-7, with D possibly TRBD2 on 6 matching bases. Germline loops: CDR1 SGHTA, CDR2 FQGNSA. CDR3 length equals 15 residues. Trimming took 5 bases from V and 1 from J, leaving 15 bases between them. The CDR3 sequence: CASSQGRGGSYEQYF. CDR3 coding DNA: TGTGCCAGCAGCCAAGGGCGTGGAGGGTCCTACGAGCAGTACTTC.

V gene TRBV9 combines with J gene TRBJ1-2, with a possible D match to TRBD1 (6 bases). Between the trimmed V and J ends, which lost 3 bases and 4 bases, there was a span of 16 bases. Looked up from germline, CDR1 is SGDLS and CDR2 is YYNGEE. The CDR3 totals 15 residues. The DNA of the CDR3 is TGTGCCAGCAGCGGCCAAGGGGGGACCACCTATGGCTACACCTTC. This codes for CASSGQGGTTYGYTF.

This rearrangement joins TRBV2 to TRBJ2-7; D possibly matches TRBD1 or TRBD2 (5 bases each). V was clipped by 11 bases and J by 2 bases, with 16 bases between them. Germline V CDR1 and CDR2: SNHLY, FYNNEI. The CDR3 runs 13 residues. The CDR3 loop reads CACSGGTTYEQYF. The CDR3 DNA sequence: TGTGCCTGCTCTGGGGGTACTACCTACGAGCAGTACTTC.

The chain carries TRBV28 and TRBJ2-7, with a weak D call TRBD2 (5 bases). Trimming took off 2 bases at V and 0 bases at J, with 14 bases between the two ends. CDR3 length equals 16 residues. Looked up from germline, CDR1 is MDHEN and CDR2 is SYDVKM. CDR3 sequence reads: CASSLGVAGSSYEQYF. CDR3 bases: TGTGCCAGCAGTTTAGGGGTAGCTGGGAGCTCCTACGAGCAGTACTTC.

The chain joins TRBV5-4 to TRBJ2-1; D gene unclear. The CDR3 spans 13 residues. The germline V gene has CDR1 SGHNT and CDR2 YYREEE (reference sequence). Trimming removed 4 bases at V and 6 bases at J, with 11 bases between. The CDR3 is CASSNLIGNEQFF. CDR3 bases: TGTGCCAGCAGCAACCTCATAGGCAATGAGCAGTTCTTC.